The 32 T cell receptor beta chains below all came from one sample that was sequenced in a study of glioma-infiltrating T cells (dated by TCRdb to the mid-2010s). Data came from an Illumina MiSeq. TCR alpha and beta CDR3 regions were amplified with the iRepertoire nested amplicon-rescue multiplex PCR (arm-PCR) platform from RNA. TCRdb trimmed public reads at Q25 via fastp, called clones via MiXCR and kept in-frame beta chains. Every CDR3 protein is listed once, alongside the most common genes and DNA of its rows. The sample table shows fewer than 500,000 distinct CDR3 sequences, and 35% to 45% are seen once. 12% of the sample is in the top ten clones. The material sequenced was glioma tissue, nonneoplastic brain tissue, or PBMCs (not recorded which). The receptors derive from a human donor with low-grade glioma or glioblastoma, undergoing nonglioma brain surgery, or in good health (not recorded which).

This clonotype came up a few times. This rearrangement joins TRBV5-1 to TRBJ1-1, with D tentatively TRBD1 (5 bases). From germline, CDR1 is SGHRS and CDR2 YFSETQ. This CDR3 is 14 amino acids long. Trimming removed 4 bases from V and 6 bases from J, with 16 bases in between. CDR3 residues: CASSLDSRGSEAFF. The CDR3 DNA follows: TGCGCCAGCAGCCTGGATTCTAGGGGATCTGAAGCTTTCTTT.

To note about this clonotype: This clone may be a read error of a much larger clone one base away. The chain recombines TRBV27 with TRBJ2-3, with D possibly being TRBD2 (6 bases). CDR1 is MNHEY, CDR2 SMNVEV, per germline (reference sequence). The CDR3 is 15 amino acids. CDR3 in DNA: TGTGCCAGCAGTTCCGGGACTCTAAGCACAGATGCGCAGTATTTT. It specifies CASSSGTLSTDAQYF.

The rearrangement joins TRBV28 to TRBJ2-3, with 8 bases fitting TRBD2. Trimming took 4 bases from V and 0 from J; bases not matched to a gene: 6. The CDR3 runs 16 residues. CDR1 is MDHEN, CDR2 SYDVKM, per germline. CDR3 in DNA: TGTGCCAGCAGTTCCCCGGGACTAGGGAGCACAGATACGCAGTATTTT. It codes for CASSSPGLGSTDTQYF.

This clonotype was found many times. The genes are TRBV20-1 and TRBJ1-2, with D uncertain. Deletions cut 6 bases from V and 6 bases from J, with 17 bases between. CDR3 length equals 13 residues. CDR1 and CDR2 (germline): DFQATT, SNEGSKA (reference sequence). CDR3 nucleotide sequence: TGCAGTGCCCAGAGAAGGATCGTACATGGCTACACCTTC. It translates to CSAQRRIVHGYTF.

V is TRBV5-1 and J is TRBJ2-5, with 9 bases matching TRBD2. The CDR3 spans 16 residues. Unmatched junction bases numbered 4, after V lost 0 bases and J lost 1 base. The germline gives CDR1 SGHRS, CDR2 YFSETQ. In DNA form, the CDR3 reads TGCGCCAGCAGCTTGGCGAAGACTAGCGGCCAAGAGACCCAGTACTTC. Translated, it gives CASSLAKTSGQETQYF. Full variable domain (outside the CDR3, taken from reference TRBV5-1 and TRBJ2-5): KAGVTQTPRYLIKTRGQQVTLSCSPISGHRSVSWYQQTPGQGLQFLFEYFSETQRNKGNFPGRFSGRQFSNSRSEMNVSTLELGDSALYLCASSLAKTSGQETQYFGPGTRLLVL.

This clonotype was seen repeatedly, ten times or more. The CDR3 nucleotides are TGTGCCAGCAAGGGGACTAGCGGGGGGAGGACCTACAATGAGCAGTTCTTC. Its protein is CASKGTSGGRTYNEQFF. The rearrangement uses TRBV6-1 and TRBJ2-1; 15 positions match TRBD2. The junction had 6 bases not matched to a gene; V was cut back by 7 bases and J by 2 bases. In germline, CDR1 is MNHNS, CDR2 SASEGT. CDR3 length: 17 amino acids.

The chain employs TRBV2 and TRBJ1-1; 8 bases match TRBD1. V gave up 7 bases and J gave up 4 bases; unmatched junction bases: 8. This CDR3 has 14 residues. The germline gives CDR1 SNHLY, CDR2 FYNNEI. CDR3 sequence: CASNLQGGFTEAFF. The CDR3 nucleotides are TGTGCCAGCAACCTACAGGGGGGGTTCACTGAAGCTTTCTTT. Full variable domain (remainder filled in from reference TRBV2 and TRBJ1-1): EPEVTQTPSHQVTQMGQEVILRCVPISNHLYFYWYRQILGQKVEFLVSFYNNEISEKSEIFDDQFSVERPDGSNFTLKIRSTKLEDSAMYFCASNLQGGFTEAFFGQGTRLTVV.

This clonotype was seen ten or more times. The J gene is TRBJ1-5, the V gene TRBV6-2 or TRBV6-3; unclear D gene. Germline loops: CDR1 MNHEY, CDR2 SVGEGT. The CDR3 is 13 residues long. Trimming removed 4 bases from V and 11 bases from J, with 15 bases in between. CDR3 protein: CASSFARHSSQHF. The CDR3 DNA reads TGTGCCAGCAGTTTTGCCCGTCATTCTTCCCAGCATTTT.

The sample holds many counts of this clonotype. This rearrangement joins TRBV15 to TRBJ2-1; the D gene is possibly TRBD1 (6 bases). Germline values: CDR1 LNHNV, CDR2 YYDKDF (reference sequence). The CDR3 spans 14 residues. The ends were cut back, 5 bases at V and 4 bases at J, with 12 bases in the middle. As DNA, the CDR3 is TGTGCCACCAGCGGGGGCGTGGGGTACAATGAGCAGTTCTTC. Protein product: CATSGGVGYNEQFF.

Regarding this clonotype: This may arise from a read error, as a much more abundant clone is one base away. Without the conserved terminal phenylalanine or tryptophan, this CDR3 likely stems from a read error. V usage is TRBV6-1 and J usage is TRBJ2-7; the D is unclear. V lost 5 bases and J 9 bases, leaving 14 bases between the germline ends. CDR1 is MNHNS and CDR2 is SASEGT in the germline V gene. This CDR3 has 12 amino acids. The CDR3 region has the DNA TGTGCCAGCAGTACCTGGTCCGTCGGGCAGTACCTC. Translation: CASSTWSVGQYL.

A word on this clonotype: The germline gene is not matched at one end of the junction; a read error may be the cause. The chain couples TRBV25-1 to TRBJ1-2; 8 positions match TRBD1. The CDR3 extends over 15 amino acids. Germline V lookup: CDR1 MGHDK, CDR2 SYGVNS. The CDR3 reads CASSECKTGDDGYTF. Here the CDR3 DNA reads TGTGCCAGCAGTGAATGCAAGACAGGGGATGACGGCTACACATTC.

For this clonotype: A much bigger clone sits one base away, suggesting this may be a read error. The genes are TRBV28 and TRBJ1-2; D gene ambiguous. Germline lookup yields CDR1 MDHEN and CDR2 SYDVKM. The V and J ends lost 1 base and 8 bases respectively, with 8 bases between them. CDR3 size: 12 residues. CDR3 protein: CASSLYAAGYTF. The CDR3 DNA follows: TGTGCCAGCAGTTTATATGCCGCCGGCTACACCTTC.

This chain links TRBV7-2 with TRBJ2-2, with 9 bases identical to TRBD2. Germline V gives CDR1 SGHTA, CDR2 FQGNSA. The length of the CDR3 is 16 residues. The ends lost 1 base at V and 6 bases at J; junction bases unmatched: 6. The CDR3 loop is CASSLGRLAGPGELFF. The DNA of the CDR3 is TGTGCCAGCAGCTTAGGGAGGCTAGCGGGACCCGGGGAGCTGTTTTTT.

The V gene is TRBV7-2, the J gene TRBJ2-7, with no clear D. The CDR3 contains 14 residues. V gave up 0 bases and J gave up 2 bases, with 8 bases separating them. Germline CDR1 reads SGHTA; CDR2 reads FQGNSA. The chain's CDR3 is CASSLANYPYEQYF. CDR3 nucleotides: TGTGCCAGCAGCTTAGCGAATTACCCCTACGAGCAGTACTTC.

The table lists this clonotype with a few counts. The V call is TRBV6-2 or TRBV6-3, the J call TRBJ2-7; D is unclear. The CDR3 runs 14 residues. The V gene lost 1 base and the J gene lost 1 base, with 8 bases spanning the gap. Germline V gene sequence: CDR1 MNHEY, CDR2 SVGEGT. CDR3 loop: CASSYFLLSYEQYF. Here the CDR3 DNA reads TGTGCCAGCAGTTACTTCCTTTTATCCTACGAGCAGTACTTC.

This clonotype was seen a few times. V usage is TRBV7-2 and J usage is TRBJ2-5; tentative D call: TRBD2 (5 bases). The ends were cut back, 1 base at V and 1 base at J, with 7 bases in the middle. This CDR3 comprises 14 residues. CDR1 SGHTA and CDR2 FQGNSA come from the germline V gene. CDR3 nucleotides: TGTGCCAGCAGCTTAGTCGGGGTCCAAGAGACCCAGTACTTC. Translated: CASSLVGVQETQYF.

This clonotype was picked up a small number of times. The V and J genes are TRBV28 and TRBJ1-5; perhaps TRBD1 as D (5 bases). The CDR3 extends over 15 amino acids. V was trimmed by 6 bases and J by 0 bases, leaving 12 bases between them. Germline assignment: CDR1 MDHEN and CDR2 SYDVKM. CDR3 sequence (DNA): TGTGCCAGCAGGCCGAAGGGGCATAGCAATCAGCCCCAGCATTTT. It codes for CASRPKGHSNQPQHF.

Note on this clonotype: This may be a read error, as it is one base from a much larger clone. As the CDR3 is not closed by the conserved phenylalanine or tryptophan, this likely results from a read error. The chain recombines TRBV27 with TRBJ1-3; 8 bases line up with TRBD1. CDR1 MNHEY and CDR2 SMNVEV come from the germline V gene (reference sequence). The CDR3 consists of 15 residues. Trimming took 4 bases from V and 3 from J; bases not matched to a gene: 5. CDR3 in amino acids: CASSWAGGNGNTIYS. The DNA for the CDR3 is TGTGCCAGCAGTTGGGCAGGGGGCAATGGAAACACCATATATTCT.

This chain connects TRBV28 to TRBJ2-7, with 10 nucleotides matching TRBD2. This CDR3 is 15 amino acids long. Germline trimming cut 5 bases from V and 6 bases from J; bases unmatched to any gene: 10. The germline V gene has CDR1 MDHEN and CDR2 SYDVKM. The CDR3 reads CASSPWTSGSGEQYF. For the CDR3, the DNA is TGTGCCAGCAGTCCCTGGACTAGCGGCTCGGGCGAGCAGTACTTC.

A remark on this clonotype: This may be a read error, as it is one base from a much larger clone. This chain connects TRBV27 to TRBJ2-1; 7 bases line up with TRBD1. With 0 bases clipped from V and 6 bases from J, the junction kept 5 bases outside the gene matches. Germline V gene data show CDR1 as MNHEY and CDR2 as SMNVEV (reference sequence). CDR3 length equals 15 residues. The chain's CDR3 is CASSLSRGLGNEQFF. Here the CDR3 DNA reads TGTGCCAGCAGTTTATCTAGGGGGCTAGGCAATGAGCAGTTCTTC.

In this sample, this clonotype turned up a few times. The chain employs TRBV4-1 and TRBJ2-7; 8 bases align to TRBD2. The V and J ends lost 1 base and 6 bases, in that order; junction bases with no gene match: 8. This CDR3 region has 15 residues. Germline V gene sequence: CDR1 MGHRA, CDR2 YSYEKL. This CDR3 reads CASSQAGLARGEQYF. The CDR3 bases are TGCGCCAGCAGCCAAGCCGGACTAGCAAGGGGCGAGCAGTACTTC.

The chain couples TRBV2 to TRBJ1-1; D is unclear. The germline V and J ends were trimmed by 7 bases and 1 base, with 7 bases remaining between them. The CDR3 runs 12 residues. Per the germline V gene, CDR1 is SNHLY and CDR2 is FYNNEI. CDR3 nucleotides: TGTGCCAGCAACTGGGAGAACACTGAAGCTTTCTTT. As protein: CASNWENTEAFF.

Note on this clonotype: The junction shows a germline mismatch at one end, possibly a read error. The gene calls are TRBV10-3 and TRBJ1-1; D is perhaps TRBD1 (5 bases). Per germline, CDR1 ENHRY and CDR2 SYGVKD. CDR3 size: 15 residues. The DNA for the CDR3 is TGTGCCATCAGTGAGTCGGGGGGGATGCACACTGGAGCTTTCTTT. It encodes CAISESGGMHTGAFF.

V is TRBV5-4 and J is TRBJ2-3; 14 bases are a match to TRBD2. V was clipped by 5 bases and J by 6 bases; unmatched bases: 17. CDR3 length: 19 residues. Germline assignment: CDR1 SGHNT and CDR2 YYREEE (reference sequence). The CDR3 loop is CASSSGTSGSRGGVDTQYF. The CDR3 nucleotides are TGTGCCAGCAGTTCCGGGACTAGCGGGAGTAGGGGAGGGGTTGATACGCAGTATTTT. The entire variable domain, with the rest obtained from reference TRBV5-4 and TRBJ2-3, is as follows: ETGVTQSPTHLIKTRGQQVTLRCSSQSGHNTVSWYQQALGQGPQFIFQYYREEENGRGNFPPRFSGLQFPNYSSELNVNALELDDSALYLCASSSGTSGSRGGVDTQYFGPGTRLTVL.

This clonotype was seen only a few times. The chain has TRBV7-6 and TRBJ2-7; 10 bases align to TRBD1. V shed 5 bases, J shed 5 bases, and the junction held 6 bases outside the gene matches. The CDR3 consists of 14 residues. CDR1 and CDR2 from the germline V gene are SGHVS and FNYEAQ. Written as DNA, the CDR3 is TGTGCCAGCAGCCCGGGGACAGGGGACGACGAGCAGTACTTC. This codes for CASSPGTGDDEQYF.

This clonotype was seen a single time. With a much larger clone just one base away, this may be a read error. CDR3 in DNA: TGCAGTGCTAGTTGGTTTAGCTACGAGCAGTACTTC. The encoded protein is CSASWFSYEQYF. The rearrangement links TRBV20-1 to TRBJ2-7; D unclear. The CDR3 runs 12 residues. Germline V gives CDR1 DFQATT, CDR2 SNEGSKA (reference sequence). The ends were cut back, 3 bases at V and 3 bases at J, with 9 bases in the middle.

This clonotype appeared many times. Here the CDR3 reads CASSYRRDLLHNEQFF. As DNA, the CDR3 is TGTGCCAGCAGTTACAGACGCGATCTTCTTCACAATGAGCAGTTCTTC. The chain carries TRBV28 and TRBJ2-1; no reliable D call. CDR1 and CDR2 (germline): MDHEN, SYDVKM. The CDR3 is 16 amino acids. The ends were cut back, 4 bases at V and 5 bases at J, with 18 bases in the middle.

This clonotype appeared many times. The gene calls are TRBV15 and TRBJ1-1; D is unresolved. CDR1 and CDR2 from the germline V gene are LNHNV and YYDKDF (reference sequence). There are 11 residues in the CDR3. V gave up 5 bases and J gave up 1 base, with 2 bases separating them. The CDR3 DNA reads as TGTGCCACCAGCCCGAACACTGAAGCTTTCTTT. Its protein product is CATSPNTEAFF.

About this clonotype: This may come from a read error, since a much larger clone is one base off. The CDR3 region has the DNA TGTGCCAGCGGCAATGGGAATACGCAGTATTTT. It is translated as CASGNGNTQYF. This chain links TRBV6-8 with TRBJ2-3; no firm D call. Trimming removed 8 bases at V and 7 bases at J, with 10 bases between. There are 11 residues in the CDR3. Per the germline V gene, CDR1 is MNHGY and CDR2 is SAAAGT.

This clonotype was seen a handful of times. The rearrangement links TRBV19 to TRBJ1-5, with 9 positions matching TRBD1. Germline V gene sequence: CDR1 LNHDA, CDR2 SQIVND (reference sequence). There are 17 residues in the CDR3. V shed 3 bases, J shed 3 bases, and the junction held 9 bases outside the gene matches. The CDR3 is CASSIVQGALINQPQHF. The CDR3 DNA sequence: TGTGCCAGTAGTATCGTACAGGGGGCTCTTATCAATCAGCCCCAGCATTTT.

This clonotype was seen just once. With a much larger clone just one base away, this may be a read error. The J gene is TRBJ2-1, the V gene TRBV18; D may be TRBD2 (5 bases). This CDR3 has 15 amino acids. Germline CDR1 and CDR2: KGHSH and LQKENI. CDR3 residues: CASSPPGSSYNKQFF. The CDR3 DNA sequence: TGTGCCAGCTCACCACCAGGGAGCTCCTACAATAAGCAGTTCTTC.

This clonotype was recorded many times. This chain uses TRBV6-2 or TRBV6-3 with TRBJ2-3; D may be TRBD2 (6 bases). This CDR3 has 15 amino acids. The germline V gene has CDR1 MNHEY and CDR2 SVGEGT. V lost 1 base, J lost 1 base, and 9 bases lay in between. CDR3 nucleotide sequence: TGTGCCAGCAGTTACTTGCGGGGCGGCACAGATACGCAGTATTTT. It is translated as CASSYLRGGTDTQYF.